Each of the 31 T cell receptor beta chains below was sequenced from the same sample in a study of control samples from healthy donors and cancer patients. TCRdb's copy holds only in-frame clones and misses some; the assay was immunoSEQ multiplex PCR. Of 100,000 to 150,000 clones in the sample, about 90% were seen once. Sequencing input: PBMCs. Source of these receptors: a man between 45 and 60 years old with head and neck cancer.

The chain employs TRBV18 and TRBJ1-1; D perhaps matches TRBD1 (6 bases). Trimming removed 0 bases at V and 5 bases at J, with 10 bases between. Germline CDR1 KGHSH, CDR2 LQKENI. This CDR3 spans 14 amino acids. The DNA for the CDR3 is TGTGCCAGCTCACCACCGGGGGGCCAGACTGAAGCTTTCTTT. This codes for CASSPPGGQTEAFF.

The genes are TRBV11-2 and TRBJ1-2, with D unclear. Germline assignment: CDR1 SGHAT and CDR2 FQNNGV. This CDR3 is 16 amino acids long. The V end was cut by 1 base, the J end by 4 bases, with 16 bases between. CDR3 loop: CASSLVARYPLYGYTF. The DNA of the CDR3 is TGTGCCAGCAGCTTAGTAGCCCGGTACCCCCTCTATGGCTACACCTTC.

This clone was seen a handful of times. The V gene is TRBV10-1, the J gene TRBJ2-7; D is unclear. V lost 3 bases, J lost 6 bases, and 12 bases lay in between. CDR1 and CDR2 from the germline V gene are WNHNN and SYGVQD (reference sequence). This CDR3 contains 13 residues. The CDR3 DNA follows: TGCGCCAGCAGTGATTACCCTAGAGGCGAGCAGTACTTC. As protein: CASSDYPRGEQYF.

The J gene is TRBJ1-3, the V gene TRBV5-1; TRBD1 agrees at 7 bases. CDR3 length: 16 amino acids. After removal of 3 bases from V and 7 bases from J, the junction contained 13 bases not matched to a gene. Germline V gene lookup returns CDR1 SGHRS and CDR2 YFSETQ. The CDR3 DNA reads as TGCGCCAGCAGCTCCGGGACAGCAACTTCAGGCAACACCATATATTTT. Translating it yields CASSSGTATSGNTIYF.

This clone was found a few times. V usage is TRBV5-4 and J usage is TRBJ1-1; 12 positions agree with TRBD1. The CDR3 is 17 amino acids. V dropped 4 bases and J dropped 0; count of bases not matched to a gene: 7. Per germline, CDR1 SGHNT and CDR2 YYREEE (reference sequence). CDR3 loop: CASSIGTGGKLNTEAFF. The DNA of the CDR3 is TGTGCCAGCAGCATCGGGACAGGGGGCAAATTGAACACTGAAGCTTTCTTT.

The V gene is TRBV18, the J gene TRBJ2-7, with 12 positions matching TRBD2. The J segment lost 0 bases and the V segment lost 5 bases, leaving 2 bases of the junction unmatched. The CDR3 spans 15 residues. Germline CDR1 reads KGHSH; CDR2 reads LQKENI. The chain's CDR3 is CASSRTSGDSYEQYF. DNA of the CDR3: TGTGCCAGCTCAAGGACTAGCGGGGACTCCTACGAGCAGTACTTC.

The chain is built from TRBV27 and TRBJ2-1, with D possibly being TRBD1 (5 bases). Germline CDR1 and CDR2: MNHEY and SMNVEV (reference sequence). V shed 5 bases and J shed 4 bases, with 12 bases lying between them. The CDR3 extends over 14 amino acids. CDR3 loop: CASSPPRQYNEQFF. CDR3 in DNA: TGTGCCAGCAGTCCCCCGCGACAGTACAATGAGCAGTTCTTC.

This sequence joins TRBV7-9 and TRBJ2-6; the D gene is possibly TRBD2 (6 bases). Between the trimmed V and J ends, which lost 6 bases and 4 bases, there was a span of 13 bases. Per germline, CDR1 SEHNR and CDR2 FQNEAQ (reference sequence). The CDR3 has 15 residues. As DNA, the CDR3 is TGTGCCAGCAGTCAGACTAGGTTCGGGGCCAACGTCCTGACTTTC. Its protein is CASSQTRFGANVLTF.

The chain has TRBV18 and TRBJ1-1; D remains ambiguous. This CDR3 comprises 14 residues. Germline lookup yields CDR1 KGHSH and CDR2 LQKENI. Deletions cut 4 bases from V and 5 bases from J, with 14 bases between. This CDR3 reads CASSREEVETEAFF. The CDR3 DNA is TGTGCCAGCTCACGAGAAGAGGTTGAGACTGAAGCTTTCTTT.

This clone was seen once. The rearrangement joins TRBV7-9 to TRBJ2-2; TRBD1 matches 7 bases. Per the germline V gene, CDR1 is SEHNR and CDR2 is FQNEAQ (reference sequence). CDR3 size: 16 residues. The V gene end was trimmed by 3 bases and the J gene end by 0 bases; junction bases not matched to a gene: 4. The CDR3 loop is CASSLPDRANTGELFF. The DNA for the CDR3 is TGTGCCAGCAGCTTGCCCGACAGGGCGAACACCGGGGAGCTGTTTTTT.

V usage is TRBV9 and J usage is TRBJ1-2; no clear D gene. The germline V and J ends were trimmed by 5 bases and 4 bases, with 24 bases remaining between them. The CDR3 runs 17 residues. The V gene's germline CDR1 is SGDLS and CDR2 YYNGEE. The CDR3: CASRSYAALPQPYGYTF. The CDR3 DNA reads TGTGCCAGCAGAAGTTATGCCGCGCTCCCTCAACCCTATGGCTACACCTTC.

In its sample, this clone was seen a few times. The V and J genes are TRBV14 and TRBJ1-2; TRBD1 is a possible D gene (5 bases). Trimming cost V 1 base and J 6 bases, with 9 bases left between them. The CDR3 covers 13 residues. The germline CDR1 and CDR2 sequences are SGHDN and FVKESK. CDR3 in amino acids: CASSQVPRDGYTF. The CDR3 DNA is TGTGCCAGCAGCCAAGTTCCCAGGGATGGCTACACCTTC.

The gene calls are TRBV6-5 and TRBJ2-7; TRBD1 might be the D (6 bases). Germline V gives CDR1 MNHEY, CDR2 SVGAGI. Trimming left V 6 bases short and J 6 bases short, with 18 bases between. This CDR3 has 14 residues. The CDR3: CASSVQGRGSEQYF. The CDR3 nucleotides are TGTGCCAGCAGCGTCCAAGGCAGGGGATCCGAGCAGTACTTC.

The chain joins TRBV3-1 (or the pseudogene TRBV3-2) to TRBJ2-3; the match to TRBD2 covers 15 bases. Looked up from germline, CDR1 is LGHDT and CDR2 is YNNKEL (reference sequence). The V segment lost 4 bases and the J segment 2 bases; nucleotides outside the gene matches: 7. The CDR3 consists of 18 residues. The CDR3 spells CASSPRGLAGGYTDTQYF. The CDR3 DNA follows: TGTGCCAGCAGCCCTCGGGGACTAGCGGGAGGTTACACAGATACGCAGTATTTT.

The rearrangement uses TRBV28 and TRBJ2-7; TRBD2 aligns across 11 bases. With V trimmed by 3 bases and J by 5 bases, 6 bases remained unmatched. The germline V gene has CDR1 MDHEN and CDR2 SYDVKM. The CDR3 runs 15 residues. CDR3 sequence reads: CASSFRGLAGHEQYF. CDR3 nucleotide sequence: TGTGCCAGCAGTTTCCGTGGACTAGCGGGTCACGAGCAGTACTTC.

This clone appeared a single time. The rearrangement links TRBV29-1 to TRBJ2-1, with D perhaps TRBD1 or TRBD2 (5 bases each). Germline lookup yields CDR1 SQVTM and CDR2 ANQGSEA. The CDR3 consists of 15 residues. The V and J ends lost 7 bases and 6 bases respectively, with 22 bases between them. The CDR3 here is CSGELAAGSFNEQFF. As DNA, the CDR3 is TGCAGCGGCGAGTTGGCGGCAGGGAGTTTCAATGAGCAGTTCTTC.

The chain uses TRBV18 and TRBJ2-3; 8 positions match TRBD2. With 1 base clipped from V and 6 bases from J, the junction kept 6 bases outside the gene matches. The CDR3 is made up of 15 amino acids. Germline V gene data show CDR1 as KGHSH and CDR2 as LQKENI. The chain's CDR3 is CASSPRAGVGDTQYF. For the CDR3, the DNA is TGTGCCAGCTCACCACGAGCGGGAGTGGGGGATACGCAGTATTTT. Variable domain in full (rest from reference TRBV18 and TRBJ2-3): NAGVMQNPRHLVRRRGQEARLRCSPMKGHSHVYWYRQLPEEGLKFMVYLQKENIIDESGMPKERFSAEFPKEGPSILRIQQVVRGDSAAYFCASSPRAGVGDTQYFGPGTRLTVL.

This clone has a single count. As DNA, the CDR3 is TGTGCCAGCTCAGACAGGGCCTACCAAGAGACCCAGTACTTC. Protein product: CASSDRAYQETQYF. The chain is built from TRBV25-1 and TRBJ2-5, with 7 positions matching TRBD1. Trimming took 8 bases from V and 0 from J; bases not matched to a gene: 6. The CDR3 sequence is 14 residues long. Germline CDR1 and CDR2: MGHDK and SYGVNS.

V is TRBV10-3 and J is TRBJ2-4; either TRBD1 or TRBD2 may fit D (5 bases each). The CDR3 runs to 16 residues. CDR1 is ENHRY and CDR2 is SYGVKD in the germline V gene. Trimming shortened V by 3 bases and J by 2 bases, and 14 bases separated the two germline ends. CDR3 coding DNA: TGTGCCATCAGTGAAAGTCAGAGGGGAACCAAAAACATTCAGTACTTC. Protein: CAISESQRGTKNIQYF.

The chain carries TRBV5-6 and TRBJ2-7; 11 nucleotides match TRBD2. Germline CDR1 SGHDT, CDR2 YYEEEE. This CDR3 has 17 residues. Trimming cost V 3 bases and J 0 bases; bases outside gene matches: 8. In nucleotides, the CDR3 is TGTGCCAGCAGCTCCCTGGCCGGGACTAGCGGCTCCTACGAGCAGTACTTC. Translated: CASSSLAGTSGSYEQYF. The variable domain in full, with the rest retrieved from reference TRBV5-6 and TRBJ2-7, is DAGVTQSPTHLIKTRGQQVTLRCSPKSGHDTVSWYQQALGQGPQFIFQYYEEEERQRGNFPDRFSGHQFPNYSSELNVNALLLGDSALYLCASSSLAGTSGSYEQYFGPGTRLTVT.

Points on this clone: Within the sample, other DNA sequences also encode this same CDR3. The chain links TRBV28 to TRBJ2-1; 7 bases are a match to TRBD2. The junction had 2 bases not matched to a gene; V was cut back by 5 bases and J by 1 base. The germline CDR1 and CDR2 sequences are MDHEN and SYDVKM. The CDR3 contains 14 residues. CDR3 sequence reads: CASSGGGSYNEQFF. The CDR3, as DNA: TGTGCCAGCAGTGGGGGGGGTTCCTACAATGAGCAGTTCTTC.

The chain joins TRBV6-1 to TRBJ1-5, with D unclear. Trimming removed 2 bases at V and 3 bases at J, with 11 bases between. The CDR3 contains 15 residues. Germline CDR1 and CDR2: MNHNS and SASEGT. CDR3 nucleotide sequence: TGTGCCAGCAGTGAAAGGCCAACTCACAATCAGCCCCAGCATTTT. Amino acid sequence: CASSERPTHNQPQHF.

The V gene is TRBV28, the J gene TRBJ1-2; D remains ambiguous. The CDR3 loop spans 12 amino acids. Germline CDR1 MDHEN, CDR2 SYDVKM. Trimming took off 2 bases at V and 5 bases at J, with 6 bases between the two ends. The CDR3 here is CASSLREYGYTF. The CDR3 nucleotides read TGTGCCAGCAGTTTACGGGAGTATGGCTACACCTTC.

The chain employs TRBV24-1 and TRBJ1-2; D is unresolved. The CDR3 is made up of 16 amino acids. Germline V gives CDR1 KGHDR, CDR2 SFDVKD. V gave up 2 bases and J gave up 2 bases, with 14 bases separating them. CDR3 DNA: TGTGCCACCAGTGATTCGCGCTTAGGGCGGAACTATGGCTACACCTTC. The encoded protein is CATSDSRLGRNYGYTF.

This chain links TRBV6-1 with TRBJ2-1; TRBD1 might be the D (5 bases). CDR1 and CDR2 from the germline V gene are MNHNS and SASEGT. The CDR3 contains 13 residues. Deletions cut 1 base from V and 10 bases from J, with 11 bases between. CDR3 protein: CASSEGQGPEQFF. DNA for the CDR3: TGTGCCAGCAGTGAAGGTCAGGGTCCCGAGCAGTTCTTC.

V and J are TRBV19 and TRBJ2-7; TRBD2 matches 10 bases. CDR1 and CDR2 from the germline V gene are LNHDA and SQIVND (reference sequence). The CDR3 is 14 residues long. With V trimmed by 5 bases and J by 6 bases, 7 bases remained unmatched. CDR3 DNA sequence: TGTGCCAGTAGTCCGACCGGGACTAGCGTCGAGCAGTACTTC. Translation: CASSPTGTSVEQYF.

V usage is TRBV4-1 and J usage is TRBJ1-5; possibly TRBD1 for D (6 bases). The germline V and J ends were trimmed by 0 bases and 1 base, with 13 bases remaining between them. The CDR3 sequence is 17 residues long. Germline values: CDR1 MGHRA, CDR2 YSYEKL. CDR3 sequence (DNA): TGCGCCAGCAGCCAAGATTGGGCGGGGGCGAGCAATCAGCCCCAGCATTTT. Its translation is CASSQDWAGASNQPQHF.

The J gene is TRBJ2-1, the V gene TRBV6-4; 7 bases are shared with TRBD2. With V trimmed by 5 bases and J by 4 bases, 11 bases remained unmatched. Germline V gives CDR1 MRHNA, CDR2 SNTAGT. This CDR3 region has 16 residues. For the CDR3, the DNA is TGTGCCAGCAGTTTACTCGGGGGGACGGGTTACAATGAGCAGTTCTTC. Residues: CASSLLGGTGYNEQFF.

This chain uses TRBV29-1 with TRBJ2-3; a weak D match, TRBD2 (5 bases). The germline V and J ends were trimmed by 7 bases and 6 bases, with 20 bases remaining between them. This CDR3 comprises 14 residues. CDR1 SQVTM and CDR2 ANQGSEA come from the germline V gene. The CDR3 DNA reads TGCAGCGGGAAGGAGGAGCGAACTTTGGATACGCAGTATTTT. Translation: CSGKEERTLDTQYF.

The chain combines TRBV30 with TRBJ2-5, with TRBD2 matching over 9 bases. V lost 0 bases, J lost 1 base, and 27 bases stayed unmatched. This CDR3 comprises 23 residues. In germline, CDR1 is GTSNPN, CDR2 SVGIG (reference sequence). The CDR3 DNA reads as TGTGCCTGGAGTGTAAAGAAAGGAGTGGGGGATCCTGCGGGAGGGTTCCTCCAAGAGACCCAGTACTTC. Residues: CAWSVKKGVGDPAGGFLQETQYF.

The chain is built from TRBV28 and TRBJ1-1; tentative D call: TRBD1 (6 bases). The CDR3 has 15 residues. Germline CDR1 and CDR2: MDHEN and SYDVKM. Trimming left V 2 bases short and J 5 bases short, with 15 bases between. The CDR3 spells CASSLEEGGRTEAFF. CDR3 DNA sequence: TGTGCCAGCAGTTTAGAGGAAGGGGGGCGGACTGAAGCTTTCTTT.